This paragraph covers one T cell receptor beta chain sequence. The sample comes from a study of blood T cell repertoires in COVID-19. Study in general: The study drew acute and convalescent COVID-19 samples from the United States, Italy and Spain.

Measured with immunoSEQ multiplex PCR; TCRdb has only the in-frame clones, and not every one. The sample yields roughly 220,000 clones, around 80% seen once. Germline CDR1 reads SGHAT; CDR2 reads FQNNGV. The CDR3 contains 14 residues. The ends were cut back, 3 bases at V and 2 bases at J, with 10 bases in the middle. This receptor was identified in a man younger than 40 with active or convalescent COVID-19. The sequencing sample was made of peripheral blood. J is TRBJ1-2 and V is TRBV11-2, with D unclear. CDR3 in DNA: TGTGCCAGCAGCTTTGGCGGGAACAACTATGGCTACACCTTC. This gives the protein CASSFGGNNYGYTF.